This T cell receptor (beta chain) was obtained from a study of blood T cell repertoires in COVID-19. Study-wide context: The United States, Italy and Spain were the sources of the acute and convalescent COVID-19 samples. Sources were T cells, B-cell-depleted T cells, or PBMCs; the material itself was cDNA or gDNA.

The CDR3 covers 13 residues. Germline CDR1 reads SGDLS; CDR2 reads YYNGEE. Trimming took 3 bases from V and 3 from J, leaving 9 bases between them. In the study's own analysis: Amplified reference gene primers provided the basis for estimating nucleated cell counts. Sequenced by immunoSEQ multiplex PCR; TCRdb stores in-frame clones only, minus some. V and J calls and clone size are given by that table; D and trimming were obtained from the DNA. The sample contains about 140,000 clones, roughly 89% of which appear only once. During active infection, Seattle patients enrolled and were then monitored through disease.

The receptor was isolated from a man aged 25-40 years with COVID-19, enrolled during active disease. The chain employs TRBV9 and TRBJ1-2; no definite D call. Specimen: peripheral blood. The CDR3 sequence is CASSAGIHYGYTF. CDR3 nucleotides: TGTGCCAGCAGCGCGGGAATCCACTATGGCTACACCTTC.